The rows below give T cell receptor beta chains drawn from one sample of a study of control samples from healthy donors and cancer patients. Clones were read by immunoSEQ multiplex PCR, and TCRdb kept only the in-frame ones, dropping some. This sample has some 90,000 clones; roughly 89% occur once, and the top ten carry about 7.6%. Sequenced material: blood. The receptors shown here come from a woman aged 60-75 years in good health. The CDR3 runs from the conserved cysteine through the conserved F or W. Fields, in order: clone size, V gene, D gene, J gene, CDR3 DNA, CDR3 protein. A D gene is named only where the DNA matches it firmly. Size is stated for part of the rows, as once, few or many counts, or as a class when the clone is expanded.

clone_size: few; v_call: TRBV3-1/TRBV3-2; d_call: .; j_call: TRBJ2-7; cdr3_nt: TGTGCCAGCAGCCAAGGGCCCCGAGACCCCTACGAGCAGTACTTC; cdr3_aa: CASSQGPRDPYEQYF
clone_size: .; v_call: TRBV7-9; d_call: .; j_call: TRBJ1-3; cdr3_nt: TGTGCCAGCAGCCTGATAAGCTCTGGAAACACCATATATTTT; cdr3_aa: CASSLISSGNTIYF
clone_size: .; v_call: TRBV27; d_call: TRBD1; j_call: TRBJ2-3; cdr3_nt: TGTGCCAGCAGTCGGGACAGGAGCACAGATACGCAGTATTTT; cdr3_aa: CASSRDRSTDTQYF
clone_size: .; v_call: TRBV5-1; d_call: .; j_call: TRBJ1-2; cdr3_nt: TGCGCCAGCAGCGCCGGCTTCAACTATGGCTACACCTTC; cdr3_aa: CASSAGFNYGYTF
clone_size: .; v_call: TRBV11-3; d_call: .; j_call: TRBJ2-2; cdr3_nt: TGTGCCAGCAGCTTATTGGAGACCGGGGAGCTGTTTTTT; cdr3_aa: CASSLLETGELFF
clone_size: .; v_call: TRBV2; d_call: .; j_call: TRBJ1-1; cdr3_nt: TGTGCCAGCACATGGGAAATGAACACTGAAGCTTTCTTT; cdr3_aa: CASTWEMNTEAFF
clone_size: .; v_call: TRBV15; d_call: TRBD2; j_call: TRBJ2-5; cdr3_nt: TGTGCCACCAGCCGAACGTATAGCGGGGGGGCCGGTGGAGAGACCCAGTACTTC; cdr3_aa: CATSRTYSGGAGGETQYF
clone_size: .; v_call: TRBV3-1/TRBV3-2; d_call: .; j_call: TRBJ2-5; cdr3_nt: TGTGCCAGCAGCCAAGTAAATGACCCTCGTTGGACCACAAGGTACCAAGAGACCCAGTACTTC; cdr3_aa: CASSQVNDPRWTTRYQETQYF
clone_size: .; v_call: TRBV24-1; d_call: TRBD1; j_call: TRBJ1-1; cdr3_nt: TGTGCCACCAGTGACCCCGGACAGGAGAACACTGAAGCTTTCTTT; cdr3_aa: CATSDPGQENTEAFF
clone_size: once; v_call: TRBV24-1; d_call: .; j_call: TRBJ1-1; cdr3_nt: TGTGCCACCAGTGATCGACAGCCGAACACTGAAGCTTTCTTT; cdr3_aa: CATSDRQPNTEAFF
clone_size: .; v_call: TRBV7-9; d_call: .; j_call: TRBJ2-1; cdr3_nt: TGTGCCAGCAAAAGCTGGAGGGGGGGACCTCGGGGTGAGCAGTTCTTC; cdr3_aa: CASKSWRGGPRGEQFF
clone_size: .; v_call: TRBV18; d_call: .; j_call: TRBJ1-5; cdr3_nt: TGTGCCAGCTCACCTAATAGGGACGGGTCCCAGACCCAGCATTTT; cdr3_aa: CASSPNRDGSQTQHF
clone_size: .; v_call: TRBV4-1; d_call: TRBD2; j_call: TRBJ2-1; cdr3_nt: TGCGCCAGCAGCGCCCGGGGGGGGGCTGAGCAGTTCTTC; cdr3_aa: CASSARGGAEQFF
clone_size: .; v_call: TRBV19; d_call: TRBD1; j_call: TRBJ1-2; cdr3_nt: TGTGCCAGTAGGCCCAGGACAGGGAGCATGACAGACGGCTACACCTTC; cdr3_aa: CASRPRTGSMTDGYTF
clone_size: .; v_call: TRBV7-9; d_call: .; j_call: TRBJ2-5; cdr3_nt: TGTGCCAGCAGCTTTGCAGGAGAAGAGACCCAGTACTTC; cdr3_aa: CASSFAGEETQYF
clone_size: once; v_call: TRBV6-5; d_call: TRBD2; j_call: TRBJ2-1; cdr3_nt: TGTGCCAGCACAACTAGCGGGGCCTACAATGAGCAGTTCTTC; cdr3_aa: CASTTSGAYNEQFF
clone_size: .; v_call: TRBV5-4; d_call: TRBD1; j_call: TRBJ2-7; cdr3_nt: TGTGCCAGCAGCCCCGGGACAGGGGGCCCCTACGAGCAGTACTTC; cdr3_aa: CASSPGTGGPYEQYF
clone_size: .; v_call: TRBV10-3; d_call: .; j_call: TRBJ2-3; cdr3_nt: TGTGCCATCAGGGACGGATACAGCACAGATACGCAGTATTTT; cdr3_aa: CAIRDGYSTDTQYF
clone_size: .; v_call: TRBV6-5; d_call: .; j_call: TRBJ2-7; cdr3_nt: TGTGCCAGCAGTACGTTGGGACTCAGCTACGAGCAGTACTTC; cdr3_aa: CASSTLGLSYEQYF
clone_size: .; v_call: TRBV4-3; d_call: .; j_call: TRBJ2-5; cdr3_nt: TGCGCCAGCAGGGATTATGAGACCCAGTACTTC; cdr3_aa: CASRDYETQYF
clone_size: .; v_call: TRBV12-3/TRBV12-4; d_call: TRBD1; j_call: TRBJ1-2; cdr3_nt: TGTGCCAGTGGACAGGATGACTATGGCTACACCTTC; cdr3_aa: CASGQDDYGYTF
clone_size: .; v_call: TRBV19; d_call: .; j_call: TRBJ2-6; cdr3_nt: TGTGCCAGTAGTATGGCGACTAGTTCTGGGGCCAACGTCCTGACTTTC; cdr3_aa: CASSMATSSGANVLTF
clone_size: .; v_call: TRBV7-2; d_call: TRBD1; j_call: TRBJ1-1; cdr3_nt: TGTGCCAGCAGCATCCTGACAGGGGGAACTGAAGCTTTCTTT; cdr3_aa: CASSILTGGTEAFF
clone_size: .; v_call: TRBV10-2; d_call: .; j_call: TRBJ2-1; cdr3_nt: TGCTCCAGCAGTGACGCCGTACTAGCCGTTTGGGAGCAGTTCTTC; cdr3_aa: CSSSDAVLAVWEQFF
clone_size: .; v_call: TRBV2; d_call: .; j_call: TRBJ1-1; cdr3_nt: TGTGCCAGCAGCTCACAGTGGAACACTGAAGCTTTCTTT; cdr3_aa: CASSSQWNTEAFF
clone_size: .; v_call: TRBV18; d_call: .; j_call: TRBJ2-5; cdr3_nt: TGTGCCAGCTCACCACCGGTGGGCCAGCAAGAGACCCAGTACTTC; cdr3_aa: CASSPPVGQQETQYF
clone_size: .; v_call: TRBV7-2; d_call: TRBD1; j_call: TRBJ1-1; cdr3_nt: TGTGCCAGCAGTGATTCAGGGGGCTCTATCACTGAAGCTTTCTTT; cdr3_aa: CASSDSGGSITEAFF
clone_size: .; v_call: TRBV12-3/TRBV12-4; d_call: .; j_call: TRBJ1-1; cdr3_nt: TGTGCCAGCAGTTTGGGGACTTGGACTGAAGCTTTCTTT; cdr3_aa: CASSLGTWTEAFF
clone_size: .; v_call: TRBV9; d_call: .; j_call: TRBJ2-3; cdr3_nt: TGTGCCAGCAGCGTCCTCGGCGGGCTTGGGAGGGATACGCAGTATTTT; cdr3_aa: CASSVLGGLGRDTQYF
clone_size: .; v_call: TRBV28; d_call: .; j_call: TRBJ1-2; cdr3_nt: TGTGCCTCCGGCCTTGACAGATATGGCTACACCTTC; cdr3_aa: CASGLDRYGYTF
clone_size: .; v_call: TRBV7-2; d_call: TRBD2; j_call: TRBJ2-7; cdr3_nt: TGTGCCAGCAGAAGGACTAGCGGAGCCTACGAGCAGTACTTC; cdr3_aa: CASRRTSGAYEQYF
clone_size: .; v_call: TRBV4-3; d_call: .; j_call: TRBJ1-4; cdr3_nt: TGCGCCAGCAGCCAAGATTGGGGGCACACTAATGAAAAACTGTTTTTT; cdr3_aa: CASSQDWGHTNEKLFF
clone_size: .; v_call: TRBV30; d_call: .; j_call: TRBJ2-5; cdr3_nt: TGTGCCTGGAGTGTGTCATCGAGGGCCGTAGAGACCCAGTACTTC; cdr3_aa: CAWSVSSRAVETQYF
clone_size: .; v_call: TRBV4-1; d_call: TRBD2; j_call: TRBJ2-5; cdr3_nt: TGCGCCAGCAGCCAATCAGCGGGAGGATGGGGTGAGACCCAGTACTTC; cdr3_aa: CASSQSAGGWGETQYF
clone_size: .; v_call: TRBV27; d_call: TRBD1; j_call: TRBJ2-5; cdr3_nt: TGTGCCAGCAGACTGGGACAGGCCAACTATTACGAGACCCAGTACTTC; cdr3_aa: CASRLGQANYYETQYF
clone_size: .; v_call: TRBV4-3; d_call: .; j_call: TRBJ2-5; cdr3_nt: TGCGCCAGCAGCCAGGGGCAAGTACAAGAGACCCAGTACTTC; cdr3_aa: CASSQGQVQETQYF
clone_size: .; v_call: TRBV18; d_call: .; j_call: TRBJ2-3; cdr3_nt: TGTGCCAGCTCACCCCTAAGGGGCCCAGATACGCAGTATTTT; cdr3_aa: CASSPLRGPDTQYF